This T cell receptor beta chain was sequenced for a study of shared clonotypes between healthy human individuals. Here immunoSEQ multiplex PCR was the method, and the copy in TCRdb shows in-frame clones only, minus some. The sample consists of approximately 740,000 clones, approximately 74% of them appearing once. The V and J ends lost 5 bases and 4 bases, in that order; junction bases with no gene match: 6. The CDR3 spans 15 residues. CDR1 and CDR2 from the germline V gene are MNHNS and SASEGT. Sequenced material: memory CD4+ T cells sorted from blood. Subset described: CD45RA-negative fraction. The source is a woman under 40 in good health. The chain has TRBV6-1 and TRBJ2-3, with 10 bases that match TRBD2. For the CDR3, the DNA is TGTGCCAGCAGTCCCGGACTAGCGGTCGCAGATACGCAGTATTTT. This translates into CASSPGLAVADTQYF.